A selection of T cell receptor beta chains follows, all from one sample in a study of T cells after yellow fever vaccination. TCRdb called the 5' RACE reads again in MiXCR, with one record for every CDR3 protein. The data contain 150,000 to 200,000 distinct CDR3 sequences, about 6% of them singletons. Sequencing was performed on CD4+ T cells sorted from PBMCs, taken on the day of the first yellow fever vaccination. The receptors shown here come from a young man who received the YFV17D yellow fever vaccine. Both conserved end residues are part of each CDR3. D genes are given only for firm matches. Clone size is stated in some rows and not others, as once, few, many or a class when expanded.

V: TRBV5-1
J: TRBJ2-5
length: 13
size: many
D: .
CDR3: CASSGEGKETQYF
DNA: TGCGCCAGCAGCGGAGAGGGGAAAGAGACCCAGTACTTC

V: TRBV11-2
J: TRBJ2-5
length: 13
size: .
D: .
CDR3: CAIRGDYQETQYF
DNA: TGTGCCATTCGGGGCGACTACCAAGAGACCCAGTACTTC

V: TRBV4-3
J: TRBJ2-7
length: 16
size: few
D: .
CDR3: CASSQVGGLSVYEQYF
DNA: TGCGCCAGCAGCCAAGTAGGGGGGCTCTCCGTCTACGAGCAGTACTTC

V: TRBV21-1
J: TRBJ2-7
length: 12
size: .
D: .
CDR3: CASSKAQSEQYF
DNA: TGTGCCAGCAGCAAAGCGCAATCCGAGCAGTACTTC

V: TRBV3-1
J: TRBJ1-2
length: 14
size: .
D: .
CDR3: CASSHLTGTPGYTF
DNA: TGTGCCAGCAGCCATCTGACAGGAACTCCCGGCTACACCTTC

V: TRBV3-1
J: TRBJ1-4
length: 14
size: .
D: .
CDR3: CASSPRPSNEKLFF
DNA: TGTGCCAGCAGCCCGAGGCCGAGTAATGAAAAACTGTTTTTT

V: TRBV5-1
J: TRBJ1-2
length: 17
size: few
D: TRBD1
CDR3: CASSSDPNRGTDYGYTF
DNA: TGCGCCAGCAGCTCCGACCCTAACAGGGGGACGGACTATGGCTACACCTTC

V: TRBV4-1
J: TRBJ1-4
length: 15
size: many
D: .
CDR3: CASRQVGEKREKLFF
DNA: TGCGCCAGCAGACAGGTCGGGGAGAAACGCGAAAAACTGTTTTTT

V: TRBV27
J: TRBJ1-5
length: 14
size: .
D: .
CDR3: CASSFGSSRQPQHF
DNA: TGTGCCAGCAGTTTCGGTTCATCTCGTCAGCCCCAGCATTTT

V: TRBV15
J: TRBJ2-3
length: 13
size: many
D: .
CDR3: CATSVQRVDTQYF
DNA: TGTGCCACCAGCGTGCAGAGGGTAGATACGCAGTATTTT

V: TRBV7-2
J: TRBJ2-3
length: 15
size: .
D: TRBD1
CDR3: CASSLTGGHTDTQYF
DNA: TGTGCCAGCAGCTTAACAGGGGGCCACACAGATACGCAGTATTTT

V: TRBV7-9
J: TRBJ1-4
length: 14
size: few
D: TRBD1
CDR3: CASSLGEGAQKLFF
DNA: TGTGCCAGCAGCTTAGGGGAGGGGGCGCAAAAACTGTTTTTT

V: TRBV11-2
J: TRBJ2-4
length: 14
size: .
D: .
CDR3: CASSPGGGNTIQYF
DNA: TGTGCCAGCAGCCCGGGTGGGGGTAATACCATTCAGTACTTC

V: TRBV6-5
J: TRBJ2-7
length: 18
size: .
D: TRBD1
CDR3: CASSYQGRGILSSYEQYF
DNA: TGTGCCAGCAGTTACCAAGGCAGGGGGATCCTGAGCTCCTACGAGCAGTACTTC

V: TRBV27
J: TRBJ2-2
length: 14
size: many
D: .
CDR3: CASSLQYGGRELFF
DNA: TGTGCCAGCAGTTTACAGTACGGGGGCAGGGAGCTGTTTTTT

V: TRBV4-1
J: TRBJ2-5
length: 16
size: few
D: TRBD2
CDR3: CASSQAPGLGTETQYF
DNA: TGCGCCAGCAGCCAAGCCCCGGGACTAGGCACGGAGACCCAGTACTTC

V: TRBV5-1
J: TRBJ1-4
length: 15
size: many
D: .
CDR3: CASSLETGRSEKLFF
DNA: TGCGCCAGCAGCTTGGAGACAGGACGCAGTGAAAAACTGTTTTTT

V: TRBV12-3/TRBV12-4
J: TRBJ1-6
length: 14
size: .
D: .
CDR3: CASSLNRVLSPLHF
DNA: TGTGCCAGCAGTTTAAACAGGGTCCTTTCACCCCTCCACTTT

V: TRBV7-2
J: TRBJ2-7
length: 14
size: many
D: .
CDR3: CASSLGRDRNEQYF
DNA: TGTGCCAGCAGCTTAGGGAGGGACCGAAACGAGCAGTACTTC

V: TRBV6-6
J: TRBJ2-7
length: 13
size: many
D: .
CDR3: CASSGQSSYEQYF
DNA: TGTGCCAGCAGCGGACAGTCGTCCTACGAGCAGTACTTC

V: TRBV25-1
J: TRBJ1-2
length: 14
size: .
D: .
CDR3: CASSELDGDYGYTF
DNA: TGTGCCAGCAGTGAATTGGACGGAGACTATGGCTACACCTTC

V: TRBV20-1
J: TRBJ2-1
length: 10
size: few
D: .
CDR3: CSAVRDKQFF
DNA: TGCAGTGCTGTACGGGATAAGCAGTTCTTC

V: TRBV5-1
J: TRBJ2-5
length: 16
size: many
D: .
CDR3: CASTLQGPARGETQYF
DNA: TGCGCCAGCACTCTCCAGGGTCCAGCCCGAGGGGAGACCCAGTACTTC

V: TRBV11-2
J: TRBJ2-2
length: 13
size: many
D: .
CDR3: CASSLRWTGELFF
DNA: TGTGCCAGCAGCTTACGGTGGACCGGGGAGCTGTTTTTT

V: TRBV9
J: TRBJ1-2
length: 17
size: .
D: .
CDR3: CASSPVPGEGLNYGYTF
DNA: TGTGCCAGCAGCCCAGTTCCGGGGGAGGGCTTGAACTATGGCTACACCTTC

V: TRBV6-2/TRBV6-3
J: TRBJ2-7
length: 12
size: many
D: .
CDR3: CASSYRHNEQYF
DNA: TGTGCCAGCAGTTACCGTCATAACGAGCAGTACTTC

V: TRBV12-3/TRBV12-4
J: TRBJ2-7
length: 17
size: many
D: .
CDR3: CASSLRTSGGGSYEQYF
DNA: TGTGCCAGCAGTTTAAGGACCTCTGGAGGGGGCTCCTACGAGCAGTACTTC

V: TRBV15
J: TRBJ1-5
length: 14
size: .
D: .
CDR3: CATSRGTIYQPQHF
DNA: TGTGCCACCAGCAGAGGCACCATTTATCAGCCCCAGCATTTT

V: TRBV25-1
J: TRBJ2-7
length: 12
size: few
D: .
CDR3: CASSATGSEQYF
DNA: TGTGCCAGCAGCGCGACCGGTAGCGAGCAGTACTTC

V: TRBV7-6
J: TRBJ2-2
length: 15
size: many
D: TRBD1
CDR3: CASSRRTGETGELFF
DNA: TGTGCCAGCAGCCGCCGGACAGGCGAAACCGGGGAGCTGTTTTTT

V: TRBV5-5
J: TRBJ2-3
length: 13
size: many
D: .
CDR3: CASRTASTDTQYF
DNA: TGTGCCAGCAGGACAGCTAGCACAGATACGCAGTATTTT

V: TRBV11-2
J: TRBJ1-3
length: 21
size: many
D: .
CDR3: CASSLVDLLWDTDVSGNTIYF
DNA: TGTGCCAGCAGCTTAGTGGATCTCCTGTGGGACACCGATGTTTCAGGAAACACCATATATTTT

V: TRBV10-3
J: TRBJ2-3
length: 16
size: few
D: TRBD2
CDR3: CAISPAGVRSTDTQYF
DNA: TGTGCCATCTCCCCGGCGGGGGTCAGAAGCACAGATACGCAGTATTTT

V: TRBV7-9
J: TRBJ1-4
length: 14
size: .
D: TRBD1
CDR3: CASSRGQGKGGLFF
DNA: TGTGCCAGCAGCAGGGGACAGGGAAAGGGGGGACTGTTTTTT

V: TRBV20-1
J: TRBJ2-1
length: 12
size: many
D: .
CDR3: CSASGAYNEQFF
DNA: TGCAGTGCTAGTGGGGCCTACAATGAGCAGTTCTTC

V: TRBV7-9
J: TRBJ2-5
length: 13
size: few
D: .
CDR3: CASRRPGEETQYF
DNA: TGTGCCAGCCGCCGTCCCGGGGAGGAGACCCAGTACTTC

V: TRBV21-1
J: TRBJ2-7
length: 15
size: many
D: .
CDR3: CASTKSEGQPYEQYF
DNA: TGTGCCAGCACCAAATCAGAGGGACAGCCCTACGAGCAGTACTTC

V: TRBV6-1
J: TRBJ1-1
length: 15
size: .
D: TRBD1
CDR3: CASSEMYRGVTEAFF
DNA: TGTGCCAGCAGTGAAATGTACAGGGGCGTCACTGAAGCTTTCTTT

V: TRBV24-1
J: TRBJ2-1
length: 15
size: .
D: .
CDR3: CATGLATLPIGKQFF
DNA: TGTGCCACCGGGCTGGCAACCCTTCCTATAGGGAAGCAGTTCTTC

V: TRBV7-3
J: TRBJ2-3
length: 16
size: .
D: TRBD2
CDR3: CASSTLQAGGTDTQYF
DNA: TGTGCCAGCAGCACCCTCCAGGCGGGGGGCACAGATACGCAGTATTTT

V: TRBV10-3
J: TRBJ1-6
length: 17
size: few
D: .
CDR3: CAISESQGGSYNSPLHF
DNA: TGTGCCATCAGTGAGTCACAGGGAGGCTCCTATAATTCACCCCTCCACTTT

V: TRBV20-1
J: TRBJ2-1
length: 14
size: .
D: .
CDR3: CSARDPATYNEQFF
DNA: TGCAGTGCTAGAGATCCCGCCACCTACAATGAGCAGTTCTTC

V: TRBV20-1
J: TRBJ2-7
length: 12
size: few
D: .
CDR3: CSARRSSYEQYF
DNA: TGCAGCGCCCGACGGAGCTCCTACGAGCAGTACTTC

V: TRBV5-1
J: TRBJ1-1
length: 18
size: few
D: .
CDR3: CASSWRTLGTPLNTEAFF
DNA: TGCGCCAGCAGCTGGCGGACTCTCGGCACCCCCTTGAACACTGAAGCTTTCTTT

V: TRBV11-2
J: TRBJ2-3
length: 14
size: few
D: TRBD2
CDR3: CASSLRDYTDTQYF
DNA: TGTGCCAGCAGCTTACGGGACTACACAGATACGCAGTATTTT

V: TRBV6-5
J: TRBJ2-3
length: 16
size: few
D: TRBD2
CDR3: CASSYSIAGGTDTQYF
DNA: TGTGCCAGCAGTTACTCTATAGCGGGGGGGACAGATACGCAGTATTTT

V: TRBV6-2/TRBV6-3
J: TRBJ2-2
length: 14
size: many
D: TRBD1
CDR3: CASRQGPNTGELFF
DNA: TGTGCCAGCAGACAGGGGCCGAACACCGGGGAGCTGTTTTTT

V: TRBV28
J: TRBJ1-6
length: 16
size: many
D: TRBD1
CDR3: CASSFMGQGVSPPLHF
DNA: TGTGCCAGCAGTTTTATGGGACAGGGGGTATCCCCACCCCTCCACTTT

V: TRBV5-1
J: TRBJ1-2
length: 14
size: many
D: TRBD1
CDR3: CASSLRQGGEGYTF
DNA: TGCGCCAGCAGCTTGCGACAGGGAGGGGAAGGCTACACCTTC

V: TRBV6-5
J: TRBJ1-5
length: 16
size: .
D: TRBD1
CDR3: CASIPAGGLGNQPQHF
DNA: TGTGCCAGCATTCCGGCAGGGGGCCTGGGCAATCAGCCCCAGCATTTT